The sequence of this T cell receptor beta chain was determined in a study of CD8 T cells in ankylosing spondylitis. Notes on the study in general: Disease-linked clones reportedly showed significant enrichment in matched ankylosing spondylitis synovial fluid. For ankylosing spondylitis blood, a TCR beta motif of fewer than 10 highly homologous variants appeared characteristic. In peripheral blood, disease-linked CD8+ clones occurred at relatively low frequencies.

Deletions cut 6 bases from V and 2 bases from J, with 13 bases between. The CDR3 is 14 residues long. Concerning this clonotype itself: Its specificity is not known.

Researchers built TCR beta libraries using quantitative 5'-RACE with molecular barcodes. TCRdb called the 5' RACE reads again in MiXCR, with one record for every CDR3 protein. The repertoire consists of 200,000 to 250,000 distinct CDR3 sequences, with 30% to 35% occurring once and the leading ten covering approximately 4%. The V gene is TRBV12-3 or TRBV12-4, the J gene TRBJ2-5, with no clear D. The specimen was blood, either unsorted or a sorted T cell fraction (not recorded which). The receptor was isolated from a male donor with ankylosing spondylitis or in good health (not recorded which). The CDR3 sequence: CASSINSAQETQYF. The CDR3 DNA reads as TGTGCCAGCAGCATTAACAGTGCACAAGAGACCCAGTACTTC.